This record covers a single TCR beta chain. Its antigen is not known. Assay: immunoSEQ multiplex PCR; the TCRdb copy retains only in-frame clones and omits some. Among about 2,100,000 clones, 85% to 95% were seen once, and the ten largest hold roughly 1.8%. Looked up from germline, CDR1 is SNHLY and CDR2 is FYNNEI. Trimming shortened V by 8 bases and J by 4 bases, and 23 bases separated the two germline ends. The CDR3 has 16 amino acids. This sample stems from a study of shared clonotypes between healthy human individuals. Study-wide points: Generation of non-shared clonotypes was less probable than generation of clonotypes shared by all four donors.

The naive CD8 fraction comprised CD45RO-negative cells positively selected for CCR7 and excluded terminally differentiated effector memory CD45RA+ cells. Each of the donors was a healthy adult who was HIV-negative and had not had a recent acute infection or vaccination. All participating donors were Caucasian adults from Nashville, Tennessee. The sample was naive CD8+ T cells from PBMCs. The rearrangement uses TRBV2 and TRBJ1-1; no clear D gene. This TCR was recovered from a young man in good health. Some clones in this sample may be carry-over from other donors' samples. CDR3 sequence (DNA): TGTGCCAGCGGGTGGGATAGGGATTGGCTGAGCACTGAAGCTTTCTTT. Protein: CASGWDRDWLSTEAFF.